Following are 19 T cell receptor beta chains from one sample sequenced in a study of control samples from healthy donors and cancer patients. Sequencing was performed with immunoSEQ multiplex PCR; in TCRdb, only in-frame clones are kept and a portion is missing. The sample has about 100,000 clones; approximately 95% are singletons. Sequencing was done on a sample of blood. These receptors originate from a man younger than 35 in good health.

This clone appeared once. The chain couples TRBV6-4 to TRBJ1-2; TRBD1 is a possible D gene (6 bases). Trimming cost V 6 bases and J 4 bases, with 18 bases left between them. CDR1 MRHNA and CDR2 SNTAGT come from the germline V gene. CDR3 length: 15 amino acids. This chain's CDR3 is CASREEQGWSYGYTF. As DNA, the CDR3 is TGTGCCAGCAGGGAGGAACAGGGTTGGAGCTATGGCTACACCTTC.

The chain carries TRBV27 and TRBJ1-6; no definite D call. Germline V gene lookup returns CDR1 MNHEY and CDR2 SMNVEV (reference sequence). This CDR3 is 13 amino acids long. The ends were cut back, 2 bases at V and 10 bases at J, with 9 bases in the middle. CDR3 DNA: TGTGCCAGCAGTTTAAACAGTATATCACCCCTCCACTTT. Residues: CASSLNSISPLHF.

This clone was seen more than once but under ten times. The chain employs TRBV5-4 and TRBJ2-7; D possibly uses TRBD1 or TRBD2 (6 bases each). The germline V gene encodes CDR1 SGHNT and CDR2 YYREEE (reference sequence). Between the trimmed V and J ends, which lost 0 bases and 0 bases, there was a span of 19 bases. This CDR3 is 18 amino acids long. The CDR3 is CASSLVSWGDTTSYEQYF. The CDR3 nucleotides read TGTGCCAGCAGCTTGGTCAGCTGGGGGGACACCACCTCCTACGAGCAGTACTTC.

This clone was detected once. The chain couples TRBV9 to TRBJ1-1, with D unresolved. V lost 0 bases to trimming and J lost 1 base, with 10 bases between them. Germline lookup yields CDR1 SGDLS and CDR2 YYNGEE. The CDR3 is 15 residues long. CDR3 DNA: TGTGCCAGCAGCGTAGGTTGGGGAAAGAACACTGAAGCTTTCTTT. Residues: CASSVGWGKNTEAFF.

CDR3 in amino acids: CASSPRGLADTEAFF. The CDR3 nucleotides read TGTGCCAGCAGCCCCAGGGGGTTGGCGGACACTGAAGCTTTCTTT. V and J are TRBV7-9 and TRBJ1-1; TRBD1 agrees at 7 bases. The junction had 9 bases not matched to a gene; V was cut back by 5 bases and J by 3 bases. Germline assignment: CDR1 SEHNR and CDR2 FQNEAQ (reference sequence). CDR3 length: 15 amino acids.

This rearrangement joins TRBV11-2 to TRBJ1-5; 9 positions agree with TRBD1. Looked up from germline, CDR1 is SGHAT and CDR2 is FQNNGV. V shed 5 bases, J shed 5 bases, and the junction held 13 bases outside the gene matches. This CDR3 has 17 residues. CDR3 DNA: TGTGCCAGCAGCCCGAGACCGGGACAGGGTATGGATCAGCCCCAGCATTTT. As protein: CASSPRPGQGMDQPQHF.

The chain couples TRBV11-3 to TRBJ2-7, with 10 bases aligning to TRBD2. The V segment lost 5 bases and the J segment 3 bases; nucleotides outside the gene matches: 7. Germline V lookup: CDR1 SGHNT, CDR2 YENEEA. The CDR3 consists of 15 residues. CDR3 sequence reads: CASSNSGGLDYEQYF. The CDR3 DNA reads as TGTGCCAGCAGCAATAGCGGGGGGCTTGACTACGAGCAGTACTTC.

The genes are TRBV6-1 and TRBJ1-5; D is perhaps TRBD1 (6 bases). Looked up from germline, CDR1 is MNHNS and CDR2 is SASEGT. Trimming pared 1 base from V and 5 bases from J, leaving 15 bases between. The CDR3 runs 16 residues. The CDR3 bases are TGTGCCAGCAGTGAAGTGGGGGGCGCTCGTTATCAGCCCCAGCATTTT. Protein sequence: CASSEVGGARYQPQHF.

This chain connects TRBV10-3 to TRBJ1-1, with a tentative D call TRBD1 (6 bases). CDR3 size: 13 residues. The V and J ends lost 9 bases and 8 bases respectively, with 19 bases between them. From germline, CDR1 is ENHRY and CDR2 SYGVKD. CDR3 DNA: TGTGCCATTTTGGGGGCAGGAGCCTCCGAAGCTTTCTTT. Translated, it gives CAILGAGASEAFF.

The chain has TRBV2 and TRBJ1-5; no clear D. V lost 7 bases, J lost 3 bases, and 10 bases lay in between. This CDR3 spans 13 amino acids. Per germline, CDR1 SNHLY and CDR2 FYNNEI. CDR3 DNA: TGTGCCAGCACCGGGCTCACCAATCAGCCCCAGCATTTT. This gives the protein CASTGLTNQPQHF.

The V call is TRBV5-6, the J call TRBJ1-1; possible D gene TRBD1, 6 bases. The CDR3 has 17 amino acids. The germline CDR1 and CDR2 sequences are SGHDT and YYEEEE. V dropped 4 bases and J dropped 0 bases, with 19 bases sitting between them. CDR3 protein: CASSRAEGVRMNTEAFF. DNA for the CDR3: TGTGCCAGCAGCAGAGCGGAGGGGGTTAGGATGAACACTGAAGCTTTCTTT.

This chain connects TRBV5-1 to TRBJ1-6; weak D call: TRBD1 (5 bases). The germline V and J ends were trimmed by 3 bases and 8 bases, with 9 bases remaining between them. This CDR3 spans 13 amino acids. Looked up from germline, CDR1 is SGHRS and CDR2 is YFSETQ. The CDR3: CASSSDSYSPLHF. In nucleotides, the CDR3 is TGCGCCAGCAGCTCAGACAGTTATTCACCCCTCCACTTT.

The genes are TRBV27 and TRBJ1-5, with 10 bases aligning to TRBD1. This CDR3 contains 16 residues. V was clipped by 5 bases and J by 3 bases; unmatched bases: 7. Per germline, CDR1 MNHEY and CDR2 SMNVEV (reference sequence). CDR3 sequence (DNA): TGTGCCAGCAGTCCCCGGACAGGGGGTATCAATCAGCCCCAGCATTTT. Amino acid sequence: CASSPRTGGINQPQHF.

The DNA of the CDR3 is TGCGCCAGCAGCCACCTTGTGGGGGGGCTTAGGGAGCAGTTCTTC. Its protein is CASSHLVGGLREQFF. The chain employs TRBV4-3 and TRBJ2-1, with a tentative D call TRBD2 (7 bases). Trimming pared 3 bases from V and 10 bases from J, leaving 19 bases between. Germline values: CDR1 LGHNA, CDR2 YSLEER. CDR3 length: 15 amino acids.

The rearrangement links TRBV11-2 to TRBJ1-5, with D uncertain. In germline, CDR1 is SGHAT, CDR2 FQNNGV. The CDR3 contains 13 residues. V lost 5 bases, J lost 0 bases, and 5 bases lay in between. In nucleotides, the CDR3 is TGTGCCAGCAGCACATATAGCAATCAGCCCCAGCATTTT. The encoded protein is CASSTYSNQPQHF.

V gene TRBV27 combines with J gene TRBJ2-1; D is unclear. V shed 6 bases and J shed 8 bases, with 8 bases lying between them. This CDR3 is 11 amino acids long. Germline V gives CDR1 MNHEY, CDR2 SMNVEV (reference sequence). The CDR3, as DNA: TGTGCCAGCAGAGATATCGATGAGCAGTTCTTC. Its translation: CASRDIDEQFF.

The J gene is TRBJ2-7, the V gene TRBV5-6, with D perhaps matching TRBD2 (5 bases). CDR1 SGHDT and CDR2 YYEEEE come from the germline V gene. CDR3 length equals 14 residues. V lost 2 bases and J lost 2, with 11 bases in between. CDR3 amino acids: CASSFGGLTYEQYF. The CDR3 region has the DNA TGTGCCAGCAGCTTTGGAGGTTTAACCTACGAGCAGTACTTC.

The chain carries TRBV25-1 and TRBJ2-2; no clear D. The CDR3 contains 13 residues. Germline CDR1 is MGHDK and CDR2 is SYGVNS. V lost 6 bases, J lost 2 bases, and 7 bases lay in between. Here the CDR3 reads CASSLRNTGELFF. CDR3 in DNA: TGTGCCAGCAGCCTAAGAAACACCGGGGAGCTGTTTTTT.

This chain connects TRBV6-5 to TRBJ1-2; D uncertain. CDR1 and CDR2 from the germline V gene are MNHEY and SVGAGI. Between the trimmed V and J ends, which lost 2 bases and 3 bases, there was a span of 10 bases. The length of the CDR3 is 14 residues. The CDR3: CASSYGDTYYGYTF. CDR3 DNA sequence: TGTGCCAGCAGTTACGGCGACACATACTATGGCTACACCTTC.